These T cell receptor beta chains were read from a single sample in a study of cytotoxic CD8 clonotypes in ibrutinib-treated CLL. TCRdb's table, derived via immunoSEQ multiplex PCR, lists solely in-frame clones and lacks some. The table records some 200,000 clones, about three quarters of them present only once. This specimen was PBMCs, taken after 12 months of ibrutinib treatment. These receptors came from a human donor with chronic lymphocytic leukemia. Both conserved end residues are part of each CDR3. The D gene is left open where the match is weak. Clone size is given for some rows only: seen once, a few or many times, or a class if the clone is expanded.

DNA: TGTGCCAGTGTGGGCCTCGGACAGGGGAATTTGAATCAGCCCCAGCATTTT; CDR3: CASVGLGQGNLNQPQHF; size: .; J: TRBJ1-5; D: TRBD1; V: TRBV19
DNA: TGTGCCAGCAGTGAAGCTACCCTCGCGGCAGATAGCAATCAGCCCCAGCATTTT; CDR3: CASSEATLAADSNQPQHF; size: .; J: TRBJ1-5; D: .; V: TRBV2
DNA: TGTGCTAGTGGCACTTCTGGGGCCTGGCGGGGCTACACCTTC; CDR3: CASGTSGAWRGYTF; size: .; J: TRBJ1-2; D: .; V: TRBV12-5
DNA: TGTGCCAGCAGCCCCGAACCTAATCAGCCCCAGCATTTT; CDR3: CASSPEPNQPQHF; size: .; J: TRBJ1-5; D: .; V: TRBV16
DNA: TGTGCCAGCAGCGCGACAGGGGGCAGCGGAAACACTGAAGCTTTCTTT; CDR3: CASSATGGSGNTEAFF; size: .; J: TRBJ1-1; D: TRBD1; V: TRBV7-8
DNA: TGTGCCAGCAGCTTATTCCTAGGGGTAGAGCAGTACTTC; CDR3: CASSLFLGVEQYF; size: .; J: TRBJ2-7; D: .; V: TRBV11-2
DNA: TGTGCCAGCAGCTCCCAGGGGGCACAGCCCCAGCATTTT; CDR3: CASSSQGAQPQHF; size: .; J: TRBJ1-5; D: TRBD1; V: TRBV7-2
DNA: TGCGCCAGCAGGAAGCAGCCTGAGGTCAATGAAAAACTGTTTTTT; CDR3: CASRKQPEVNEKLFF; size: once; J: TRBJ1-4; D: .; V: TRBV4-3
DNA: TGCAGTGCAAGGGGTGGGGGAGCTTTCTTT; CDR3: CSARGGGAFF; size: .; J: TRBJ1-1; D: .; V: TRBV20-1
DNA: TGTGCCATCGGGAGGGGCAGCGACCAGTACTTC; CDR3: CAIGRGSDQYF; size: .; J: TRBJ2-5; D: TRBD2; V: TRBV10-3
DNA: TGTGCCAGCAGTTTAGCCCCCGGGGGCCCCCCGCAGTACTTC; CDR3: CASSLAPGGPPQYF; size: .; J: TRBJ2-7; D: .; V: TRBV27
DNA: TGTGCCTGGAGTGTTAAGAACACTGAAGCTTTCTTT; CDR3: CAWSVKNTEAFF; size: few; J: TRBJ1-1; D: .; V: TRBV30
DNA: TGTGCCAGCCCCCCGTGGGTTGAGCAGTACTTC; CDR3: CASPPWVEQYF; size: once; J: TRBJ2-7; D: .; V: TRBV4-2
DNA: TGTGCCAGCAGCTCACCGCCGGCTCGGCCGGGTAACTATGGCTACACCTTC; CDR3: CASSSPPARPGNYGYTF; size: .; J: TRBJ1-2; D: .; V: TRBV7-9
DNA: TGTGCCAGCAGCTTCTGGGGGGAAGCTTTCTTT; CDR3: CASSFWGEAFF; size: few; J: TRBJ1-1; D: .; V: TRBV11-1
DNA: TGTGCCTGGAGAATGGGACTACATAATGAGCAGTTCTTC; CDR3: CAWRMGLHNEQFF; size: few; J: TRBJ2-1; D: TRBD2; V: TRBV30
DNA: TGTGCCAGCTCACCAAGTACGGCGGGAGGAGAGACCCAGTACTTC; CDR3: CASSPSTAGGETQYF; size: .; J: TRBJ2-5; D: TRBD2; V: TRBV18
DNA: TGTGCCAGCAGCGTGGACCGGGACTCCGTGCAGTACTTC; CDR3: CASSVDRDSVQYF; size: .; J: TRBJ2-7; D: .; V: TRBV9
DNA: TGCAGCGTTGGTGTCGGGAGCACAGATACGCAGTATTTT; CDR3: CSVGVGSTDTQYF; size: once; J: TRBJ2-3; D: .; V: TRBV29-1
DNA: TGTGCCAGCAGCGGGGGCAGGGGGCTGCCCGGAACCGAGCAGTACTTC; CDR3: CASSGGRGLPGTEQYF; size: .; J: TRBJ2-7; D: TRBD1; V: TRBV5-4
DNA: TGTGCCAGCAGCAAAAATTGGGGTGACACTGAAGCTTTCTTT; CDR3: CASSKNWGDTEAFF; size: many; J: TRBJ1-1; D: .; V: TRBV7-2
DNA: TGTGCCAGCAGCTTAGACTGGAACTATGGCTACACCTTC; CDR3: CASSLDWNYGYTF; size: once; J: TRBJ1-2; D: .; V: TRBV11-2
DNA: TGCGCCAGCAGCCAGGGGCGGGGGGGCACAGATACGCAGTATTTT; CDR3: CASSQGRGGTDTQYF; size: .; J: TRBJ2-3; D: TRBD2; V: TRBV5-1
DNA: TGTGCCAGCAGCTTGGTAGGGGGCGGCCAGGGCTACACCTTC; CDR3: CASSLVGGGQGYTF; size: .; J: TRBJ1-2; D: TRBD1; V: TRBV11-2
DNA: TGTGCCAGCAGCCCAGGACTAGCGGGAACGTTCCTAGAGACCCAGTACTTC; CDR3: CASSPGLAGTFLETQYF; size: once; J: TRBJ2-5; D: TRBD2; V: TRBV2
DNA: TGCGCCAGCAGCTTCATAAGGGCAGGGGGCAGTGCCGGGGAGCTGTTTTTT; CDR3: CASSFIRAGGSAGELFF; size: .; J: TRBJ2-2; D: TRBD1; V: TRBV5-1
DNA: TGTGCCAGCAGTTTAACTCGGACTAGCGGACGTTACGAGCAGTACTTC; CDR3: CASSLTRTSGRYEQYF; size: .; J: TRBJ2-7; D: TRBD2; V: TRBV27
DNA: TGTGCCTGGAGTACAGGACAGGCTAACTATGGCTACACCTTC; CDR3: CAWSTGQANYGYTF; size: once; J: TRBJ1-2; D: TRBD1; V: TRBV30
DNA: TGTGCCAGCAGTTCTTATAGGACAGGGAGGGAGCAGTACTTC; CDR3: CASSSYRTGREQYF; size: .; J: TRBJ2-7; D: TRBD1; V: TRBV28
DNA: TGTGCCAGCAGTTTATCGCAGGGGCTGAACACTGAAGCTTTCTTT; CDR3: CASSLSQGLNTEAFF; size: .; J: TRBJ1-1; D: .; V: TRBV27
DNA: TGTGCCATCAGTGAGTTGTATCGCAGATTCCTCTATGGCTACACCTTC; CDR3: CAISELYRRFLYGYTF; size: .; J: TRBJ1-2; D: .; V: TRBV10-3
DNA: TGTGCCCACAGACTATACTTCGGGGGCACTGAAGCTTTCTTT; CDR3: CAHRLYFGGTEAFF; size: .; J: TRBJ1-1; D: .; V: TRBV7-9
DNA: TGTGCCAGCAGGGGACAGCGGGGGGGATCTAGTGAGCAGTTCTTC; CDR3: CASRGQRGGSSEQFF; size: .; J: TRBJ2-1; D: TRBD2; V: TRBV28
DNA: TGTGCCAGCAGCGCCTCTGGGGGGGCGGGTGGCTACACCTTC; CDR3: CASSASGGAGGYTF; size: .; J: TRBJ1-2; D: .; V: TRBV9
DNA: TGTGCCAGCAGTTCGCTAGCCAGCTCCTACGAGCAGTACTTC; CDR3: CASSSLASSYEQYF; size: .; J: TRBJ2-7; D: .; V: TRBV6-5
DNA: TGTGCCAGCAGCCCCGGGACTAGCGGTTACAATGAGCAGTTCTTC; CDR3: CASSPGTSGYNEQFF; size: .; J: TRBJ2-1; D: TRBD2; V: TRBV11-3